The clone carrying this T cell receptor (beta chain) was observed once. Antigen unknown. These data come from a study of OX40 agonist ivuxolimab in advanced cancers. Study information: In this trial design, patients received ivuxolimab intravenously at 0.01 to 10 mg/kg every 2 weeks.

Study-wide results and caveats: In the 0.1-3.0 mg/kg groups, partial responders showed among the lowest expansion. At 0.1 to 3.0 mg/kg, CD4+ and CD8+ blood T cells expanded clonally by week 6.

On cycle 4 day 1 and cycle 7 day 1, as well as at baseline, blood was sampled. The CDR3 is 14 residues long. Per germline, CDR1 SGDLS and CDR2 YYNGEE. The germline V and J ends were trimmed by 6 bases and 5 bases, with 12 bases remaining between them. Only in-frame clones appear in the TCRdb table, and some are missing; sequencing was by immunoSEQ multiplex PCR. Among tens of thousands of clones listed, approximately 88% were seen once. The rearrangement uses TRBV9 and TRBJ1-6, with D maybe TRBD1 (5 bases). The clonotype was recovered from an adult with an advanced solid tumor such as melanoma, head and neck, liver or kidney cancer. The sample was CD4+ or CD8+ T cells sorted from blood, taken in a trial of the OX40 agonist ivuxolimab. The CDR3 DNA follows: TGTGCCAGCACTCGGGACGGTAATAATTCACCCCTCCACTTT. This translates into CASTRDGNNSPLHF.